This T cell receptor (beta chain) was identified in a study of cytotoxic CD8 clonotypes in ibrutinib-treated CLL (TCRdb year 2021). In terms of the full investigation: The cohort was composed of approximately 11 relapsed/refractory and approximately 16 treatment-naive patients; IGHV unmutated status was identified in 17 patients. Responses were partial in 25 or so patients and complete in 2; after median about 70 months follow-up, around 15 stayed in remission and 12 progressed. Response samples were taken after a median of approximately eleven months on treatment, ranging from roughly 6 to 36 months. On average, each sample yielded 250,000 to 300,000 productive templates and tens of thousands of productive rearrangements. Of the 85 to 95 participants in the trial, 25 to 30 had longitudinal samples available. Cryopreserved peripheral blood mononuclear cells were collected at three points: before therapy, at response, and at either sustained remission or disease progression. Every remission and progressive disease sample was obtained while ibrutinib was still being received by the patients.

Results the study describes overall, beyond this receptor: Sampling times were not matched between sustained-remission and progressing patients, and lymph node repertoires were not studied. Public clonotypes were found to be uncommon and were observed to contract or remain stable during treatment; the increase in clonality was shown to reflect expansion of private clonotypes at ibrutinib response. Baseline clonality was found to be higher than that of age-matched healthy donors and was strongly correlated with circulating CD8+ T-cell counts. Clonality rose at ibrutinib response, remained stable during sustained remission, and dropped back toward baseline at progression.

Turning to this clone: Its target antigen remains unknown. There are no base qualities to consult, and no much larger clone falls within one base.

Taken from the germline V gene, the CDR1 and CDR2 loops are LGHNA and YNFKEQ. The CDR3 holds 15 amino acids from the cysteine to the phenylalanine. The CDR3 DNA has 45 bases and is translated from base 1. The germline ends are 18 bases apart after V is trimmed by 2 bases and J by 7 bases. The sample's time point label, decoded: 12 to 13 months on ibrutinib. For TCR beta library preparation, roughly 2 micrograms of genomic DNA was extracted from cryopreserved PBMCs. Longitudinal blood samples from CLL patients receiving ibrutinib monotherapy were subjected to high-throughput TCR beta sequencing. The patients were enrolled in a single-center, open-label phase 2 trial of ibrutinib monotherapy. A MiSeq instrument was used for deep resolution sequencing, which targeted depths ranging from 1 in 1 million up to 1 in 200,000 T cells, with coverage averaging 10x for each clonotype. TCR beta libraries were generated with the immunoSEQ hsTCRB Kit. From the authors' description of their analysis: ImmunoSEQ Data Assistant and ImmunoSEQ Analyzer were used for data analysis, and V, D and J genes were assigned according to IMGT definitions. Clonality, which ranges from 0 to 1, was calculated by subtracting the normalized Shannon entropy of productive rearrangement frequencies from one. Only overrepresented clonotypes making up at least 0.05% of the repertoire of each patient were included in the public clonotype analysis. Fewer than 15 repertoires from age-matched healthy donors, obtained from immuneACCESS, served as clonality controls. The table was pulled from immuneACCESS by TCRdb, which kept in-frame rearrangements only. Such tables lose some clones; where checked, under half of the loss comes from unresolved V genes, and the rest has no known cause. The DNA was the basis for D and trimming; V, J and clone size are from that table. For this sample there are some 81,000 clones; 70% to 80% appear just once. More than 4.5% of the sample rests with the top ten.

The source of this sequence is a human donor with chronic lymphocytic leukemia. The sequenced sample was PBMCs, obtained after 12 months of ibrutinib treatment. The chain joins TRBV4-2 to TRBJ2-7; tentative D gene TRBD2, with 6 bases matching. The base sequence is TGTGCCAGCAGCCAACAACAGCGGGCCGCCGGGGAGCAGTACTTC. This gives the protein CASSQQQRAAGEQYF.